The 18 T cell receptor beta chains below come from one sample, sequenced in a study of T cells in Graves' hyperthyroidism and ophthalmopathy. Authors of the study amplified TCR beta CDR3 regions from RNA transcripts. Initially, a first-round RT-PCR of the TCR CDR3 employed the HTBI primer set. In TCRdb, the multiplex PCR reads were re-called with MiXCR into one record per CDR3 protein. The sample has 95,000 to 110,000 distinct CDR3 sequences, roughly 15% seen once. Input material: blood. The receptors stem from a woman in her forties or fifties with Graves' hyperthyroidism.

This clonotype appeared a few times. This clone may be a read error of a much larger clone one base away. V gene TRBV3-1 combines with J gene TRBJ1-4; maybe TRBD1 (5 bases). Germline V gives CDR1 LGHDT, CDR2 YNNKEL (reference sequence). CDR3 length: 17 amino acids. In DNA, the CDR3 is TGTGCCAGCAGCCAATTGGGACCTGGGCAGCTTAATGAAAAACTGCTTTTT. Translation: CASSQLGPGQLNEKLLF.

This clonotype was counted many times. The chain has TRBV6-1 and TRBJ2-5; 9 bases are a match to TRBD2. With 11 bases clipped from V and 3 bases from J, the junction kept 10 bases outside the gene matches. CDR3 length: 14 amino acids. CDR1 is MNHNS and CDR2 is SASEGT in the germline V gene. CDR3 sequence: CAVRREGPEETQYF. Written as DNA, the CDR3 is TGTGCCGTCCGGCGGGAGGGCCCAGAAGAGACCCAGTACTTC.

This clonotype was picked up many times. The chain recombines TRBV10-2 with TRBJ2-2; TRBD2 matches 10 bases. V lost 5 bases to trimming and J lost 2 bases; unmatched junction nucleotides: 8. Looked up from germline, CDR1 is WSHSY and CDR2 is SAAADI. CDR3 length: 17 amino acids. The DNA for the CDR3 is TGCGCCAGCAGTCCGATCGGACTAGCGGCAAACACCGGGGAGCTGTTTTTT. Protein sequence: CASSPIGLAANTGELFF.

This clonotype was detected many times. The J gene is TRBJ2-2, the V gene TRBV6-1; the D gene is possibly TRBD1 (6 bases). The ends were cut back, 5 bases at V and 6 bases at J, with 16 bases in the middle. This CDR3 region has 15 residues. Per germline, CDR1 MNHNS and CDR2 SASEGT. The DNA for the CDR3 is TGTGCCAGCAGTATTACCGGGACAATCGCCGGGGAGCTGTTTTTT. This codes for CASSITGTIAGELFF.

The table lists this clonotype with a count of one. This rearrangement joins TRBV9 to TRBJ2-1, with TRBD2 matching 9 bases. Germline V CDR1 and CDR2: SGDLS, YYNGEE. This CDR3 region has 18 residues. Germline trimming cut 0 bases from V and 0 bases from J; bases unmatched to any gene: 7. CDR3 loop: CASSVDGSGRSSYNEQFF. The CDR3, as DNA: TGTGCCAGCAGCGTAGACGGTAGCGGGAGATCCTCCTACAATGAGCAGTTCTTC.

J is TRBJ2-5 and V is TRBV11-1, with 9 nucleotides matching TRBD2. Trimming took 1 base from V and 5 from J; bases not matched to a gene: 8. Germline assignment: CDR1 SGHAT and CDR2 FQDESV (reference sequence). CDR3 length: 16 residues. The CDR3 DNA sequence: TGTGCCAGCAGCTTAGGTTTAGCGGGAGTGGAGGAGACCCAGTACTTC. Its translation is CASSLGLAGVEETQYF.

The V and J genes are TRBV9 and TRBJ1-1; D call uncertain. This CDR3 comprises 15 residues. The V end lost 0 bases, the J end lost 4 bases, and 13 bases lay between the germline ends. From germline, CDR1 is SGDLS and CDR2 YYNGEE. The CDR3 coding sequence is TGTGCCAGCAGCGTAGCGGCGGGGAAGGGCACTGAAGCTTTCTTT. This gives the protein CASSVAAGKGTEAFF.

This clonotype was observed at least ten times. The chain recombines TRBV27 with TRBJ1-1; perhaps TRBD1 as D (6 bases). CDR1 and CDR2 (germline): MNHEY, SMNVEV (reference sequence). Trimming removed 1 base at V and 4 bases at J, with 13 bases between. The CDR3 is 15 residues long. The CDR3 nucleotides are TGTGCCAGCAGTTTATACGGGGGCGGGAGCACTGAAGCTTTCTTT. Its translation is CASSLYGGGSTEAFF.

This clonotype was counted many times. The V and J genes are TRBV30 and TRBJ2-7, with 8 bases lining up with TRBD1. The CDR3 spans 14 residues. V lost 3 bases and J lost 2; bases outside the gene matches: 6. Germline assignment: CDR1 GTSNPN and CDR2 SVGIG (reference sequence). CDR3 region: CAWRRTGRAYEQYF. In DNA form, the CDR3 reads TGTGCCTGGAGAAGGACAGGGCGGGCCTACGAGCAGTACTTC.

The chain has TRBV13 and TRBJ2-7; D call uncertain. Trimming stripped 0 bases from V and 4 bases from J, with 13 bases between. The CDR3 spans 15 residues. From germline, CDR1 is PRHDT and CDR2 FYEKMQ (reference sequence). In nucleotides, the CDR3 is TGTGCCAGCAGCTTAGGCGACGGCAGGAGATACGAGCAGTACTTC. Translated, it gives CASSLGDGRRYEQYF.

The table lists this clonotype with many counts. As DNA, the CDR3 is TGTGCCATCAGTGAGTCGGAATCTATGGCTAACTATGGCTACACCTTC. Its protein product is CAISESESMANYGYTF. The chain uses TRBV10-3 and TRBJ1-2; D gene ambiguous. Trimming pared 0 bases from V and 0 bases from J, leaving 11 bases between. Germline-derived CDR1 and CDR2 are ENHRY and SYGVKD. The CDR3 length is 16 residues.

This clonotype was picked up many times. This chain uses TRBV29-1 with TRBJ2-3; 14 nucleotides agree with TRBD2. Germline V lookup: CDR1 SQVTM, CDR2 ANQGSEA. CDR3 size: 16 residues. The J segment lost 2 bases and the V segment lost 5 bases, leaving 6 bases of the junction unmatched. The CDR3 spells CSVTTGLAGVTDTQYF. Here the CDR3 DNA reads TGCAGCGTTACCACGGGACTAGCGGGAGTCACAGATACGCAGTATTTT.

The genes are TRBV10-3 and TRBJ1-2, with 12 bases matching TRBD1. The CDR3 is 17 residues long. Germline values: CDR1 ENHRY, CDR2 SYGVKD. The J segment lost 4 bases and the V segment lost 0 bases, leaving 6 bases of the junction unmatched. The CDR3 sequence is CAISESPGQGAAYGYTF. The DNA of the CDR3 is TGTGCCATCAGTGAGTCCCCGGGACAGGGGGCGGCCTATGGCTACACCTTC.

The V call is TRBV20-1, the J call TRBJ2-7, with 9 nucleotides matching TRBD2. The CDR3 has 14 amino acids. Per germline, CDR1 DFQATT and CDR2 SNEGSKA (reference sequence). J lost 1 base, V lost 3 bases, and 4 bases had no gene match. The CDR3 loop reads CSARTSGRSYEQYV. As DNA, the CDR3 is TGCAGTGCTAGGACTAGCGGAAGATCCTACGAGCAGTACGTC.

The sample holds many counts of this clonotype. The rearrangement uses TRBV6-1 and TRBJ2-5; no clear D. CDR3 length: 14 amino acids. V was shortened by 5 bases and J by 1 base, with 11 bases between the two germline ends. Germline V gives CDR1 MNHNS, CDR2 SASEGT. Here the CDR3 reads CASSLIGSQETQYF. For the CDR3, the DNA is TGTGCCAGCAGTCTCATAGGGTCCCAAGAGACCCAGTACTTC.

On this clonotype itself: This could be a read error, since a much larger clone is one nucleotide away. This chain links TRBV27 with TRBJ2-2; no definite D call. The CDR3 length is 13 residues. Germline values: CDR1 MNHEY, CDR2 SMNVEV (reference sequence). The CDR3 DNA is TGTGCCGGCAGTTTAATGGGCGCCGGGGAGCTGTTTTTT. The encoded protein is CAGSLMGAGELFF.

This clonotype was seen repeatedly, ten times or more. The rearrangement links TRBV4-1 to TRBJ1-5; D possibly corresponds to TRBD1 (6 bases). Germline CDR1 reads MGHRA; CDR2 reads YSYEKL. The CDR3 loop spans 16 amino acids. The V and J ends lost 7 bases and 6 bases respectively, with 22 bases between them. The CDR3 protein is CASTKTGTPVGQPQHF. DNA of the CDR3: TGCGCCAGCACGAAAACAGGGACGCCGGTGGGTCAGCCCCAGCATTTT.

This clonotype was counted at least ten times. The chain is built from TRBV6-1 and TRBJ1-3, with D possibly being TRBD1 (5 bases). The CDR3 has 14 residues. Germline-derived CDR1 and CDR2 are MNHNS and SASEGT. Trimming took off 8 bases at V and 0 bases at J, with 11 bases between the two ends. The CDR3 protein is CASGDAFSGNTIYF. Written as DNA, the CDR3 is TGTGCCAGCGGGGACGCTTTCTCTGGAAACACCATATATTTT.